What follows are 16 T cell receptor beta chains derived from one specimen sequenced in a study of Graves' ophthalmopathy and Graves' hyperthyroidism. Scientists amplified the TCR beta CDR3 regions from RNA transcripts. The workflow started with a first-round RT-PCR run with HTBI primers and then moved on to a second-round multiplex PCR. TCRdb analysed the multiplex PCR reads with MiXCR anew, one entry per CDR3 protein. The sample carries 400,000 or so distinct CDR3 sequences, 15% recorded once. Sequences were obtained from peripheral blood. The receptors originated from a woman younger than 35 with stable Graves' hyperthyroidism.

The chain carries TRBV7-9 and TRBJ1-1; the D is unclear. Germline CDR1 reads SEHNR; CDR2 reads FQNEAQ (reference sequence). The CDR3 consists of 14 residues. V was pared by 5 bases and J by 2 bases, with 12 bases between. CDR3 bases: TGTGCCAGCAGCCACTACGACCGCAACACTGAAGCTTTCTTT. Translation gives CASSHYDRNTEAFF.

The table lists this clonotype with many counts. The J gene is TRBJ2-7, the V gene TRBV6-2 or TRBV6-3, with TRBD2 matching 7 bases. The CDR3 covers 14 residues. Per germline, CDR1 MNHEY and CDR2 SVGEGT. The trim removed 6 bases at V and 3 bases at J, leaving 8 bases unmatched. CDR3 amino acids: CASSWRGTSYEQYF. The CDR3 nucleotides are TGTGCCAGCAGCTGGCGGGGGACGAGCTACGAGCAGTACTTC.

This clonotype was seen many times. The chain joins TRBV19 to TRBJ2-7; 10 positions match TRBD2. Germline CDR1 LNHDA, CDR2 SQIVND (reference sequence). The CDR3 totals 13 residues. V was pared by 5 bases and J by 6 bases, with 4 bases of the junction left unmatched. CDR3 protein: CASSYRTSGEQYF. The CDR3 region has the DNA TGTGCCAGTAGTTACAGGACTAGCGGCGAGCAGTACTTC.

There are many counts of this clonotype. The chain employs TRBV5-1 and TRBJ1-2; D remains unclear. CDR3 size: 15 residues. The germline V gene has CDR1 SGHRS and CDR2 YFSETQ. The ends were cut back, 5 bases at V and 8 bases at J, with 22 bases in the middle. This CDR3 reads CASSSDAARLEGYTF. CDR3 DNA: TGCGCCAGCAGTTCCGACGCAGCTAGGTTAGAGGGCTACACCTTC. The complete variable domain, with remaining parts taken from reference TRBV5-1 and TRBJ1-2, reads KAGVTQTPRYLIKTRGQQVTLSCSPISGHRSVSWYQQTPGQGLQFLFEYFSETQRNKGNFPGRFSGRQFSNSRSEMNVSTLELGDSALYLCASSSDAARLEGYTFGSGTRLTVV.

This clonotype has just a few counts. The rearrangement uses TRBV29-1 and TRBJ2-2, with no clear D. In germline, CDR1 is SQVTM, CDR2 ANQGSEA. V gave up 5 bases and J gave up 4 bases, with 14 bases separating them. The length of the CDR3 is 14 residues. CDR3 loop: CSVCDNRATGELFF. The CDR3 DNA is TGCAGCGTTTGCGACAACCGGGCCACCGGGGAGCTGTTTTTT.

The chain employs TRBV24-1 and TRBJ2-2, with D hard to call. Trimming took off 3 bases at V and 4 bases at J, with 11 bases between the two ends. CDR3 length: 15 amino acids. Germline CDR1 and CDR2: KGHDR and SFDVKD. CDR3 bases: TGTGCCACCAGTGATGTGCGCTTCGGCACCGGGGAGCTGTTTTTT. Translating gives CATSDVRFGTGELFF.

The sample holds many counts of this clonotype. This sequence joins TRBV19 and TRBJ1-2, with TRBD1 matching 7 bases. V was clipped by 4 bases and J by 3 bases; unmatched bases: 5. CDR3 size: 14 residues. Germline-derived CDR1 and CDR2 are LNHDA and SQIVND (reference sequence). In nucleotides, the CDR3 is TGTGCCAGTAGTAGGAGAGACAGGGACTATGGCTACACCTTC. The encoded protein is CASSRRDRDYGYTF.

This clonotype was seen a few times. The chain has TRBV28 and TRBJ2-3; D assignment may be TRBD1 or TRBD2 (5 bases each). CDR3 size: 18 residues. Germline V gives CDR1 MDHEN, CDR2 SYDVKM. The ends were cut back, 4 bases at V and 4 bases at J, with 24 bases in the middle. The CDR3 protein is CASSWALPDEGPADTQYF. The DNA of the CDR3 is TGTGCCAGCAGTTGGGCCCTCCCTGATGAGGGGCCCGCAGATACGCAGTATTTT.

The rearrangement uses TRBV19 and TRBJ2-2, with 13 bases aligning to TRBD2. Germline values: CDR1 LNHDA, CDR2 SQIVND (reference sequence). The CDR3 runs to 14 residues. The J segment lost 4 bases and the V segment lost 9 bases, leaving 2 bases of the junction unmatched. The CDR3 is CASRTSGGTGELFF. CDR3 nucleotides: TGTGCCAGCAGGACTAGCGGGGGCACCGGGGAGCTGTTTTTT.

This clonotype was seen many times. J is TRBJ1-2 and V is TRBV6-1; 7 nucleotides align to TRBD1. This CDR3 contains 14 residues. The germline gives CDR1 MNHNS, CDR2 SASEGT. V lost 4 bases, J lost 5 bases, and 7 bases stayed unmatched. The CDR3 DNA sequence: TGTGCCAGCAGTGTAGACAGGGTCGGGTATGGCTACACCTTC. It encodes CASSVDRVGYGYTF.

The rearrangement links TRBV19 to TRBJ1-2, with 8 bases lining up with TRBD1. The junction had 9 bases not matched to a gene; V was cut back by 7 bases and J by 8 bases. The CDR3 has 13 amino acids. Per germline, CDR1 LNHDA and CDR2 SQIVND (reference sequence). The CDR3 DNA sequence: TGTGCCAGTACTACCGACAGGGGTAAGGGCTACACCTTC. Protein sequence: CASTTDRGKGYTF.

This clonotype has at least ten counts. The chain recombines TRBV12-3 or TRBV12-4 with TRBJ1-5; no definite D call. This CDR3 contains 13 residues. Between the trimmed V and J ends, which lost 7 bases and 4 bases, there was a span of 11 bases. Written as DNA, the CDR3 is TGTGCCAGCAATGGAGGTCAAAATCAGCCCCAGCATTTT. Translating gives CASNGGQNQPQHF.

The chain carries TRBV7-2 and TRBJ2-1; 7 nucleotides agree with TRBD1. The CDR3 length is 14 residues. The germline CDR1 and CDR2 sequences are SGHTA and FQGNSA. J was trimmed by 12 bases and V by 5 bases; bases with no gene match: 13. This CDR3 reads CASSPVRLPGGQFF. The CDR3 DNA reads TGTGCCAGCAGCCCCGTCCGGTTGCCAGGGGGGCAGTTCTTC.

The table lists this clonotype with many counts. CDR3 sequence: CASKGETEQYF. The CDR3 coding sequence is TGTGCCAGCAAAGGGGAGACAGAGCAGTACTTC. This chain uses TRBV6-2 or TRBV6-3 with TRBJ2-7; D possibly matches TRBD1 or TRBD2 (5 bases each). This CDR3 spans 11 amino acids. Germline assignment: CDR1 MNHEY and CDR2 SVGEGT. The V end was cut by 7 bases, the J end by 7 bases, with 11 bases between.

This clonotype has at least ten counts. The chain joins TRBV14 to TRBJ1-3; D call uncertain. V was shortened by 5 bases and J by 0 bases, with 14 bases between the two germline ends. Germline CDR1 and CDR2: SGHDN and FVKESK. The CDR3 length is 16 residues. The CDR3 sequence is CASSSTPPDSGNTIYF. The CDR3, as DNA: TGTGCCAGCAGCTCGACACCCCCAGACTCTGGAAACACCATATATTTT.

A note on this clonotype: A read error may explain this, as a much larger clone is one base away. The gene calls are TRBV15 and TRBJ2-7, with D possibly being TRBD2 (7 bases). The CDR3 contains 14 residues. Germline V gene data show CDR1 as LNHNV and CDR2 as YYDKDF (reference sequence). The DNA for the CDR3 is TGTGCCACCAGCAGAGATTGGGAAGGGGGGGAGCTGTACTTC. Its translation: CATSRDWEGGELYF.